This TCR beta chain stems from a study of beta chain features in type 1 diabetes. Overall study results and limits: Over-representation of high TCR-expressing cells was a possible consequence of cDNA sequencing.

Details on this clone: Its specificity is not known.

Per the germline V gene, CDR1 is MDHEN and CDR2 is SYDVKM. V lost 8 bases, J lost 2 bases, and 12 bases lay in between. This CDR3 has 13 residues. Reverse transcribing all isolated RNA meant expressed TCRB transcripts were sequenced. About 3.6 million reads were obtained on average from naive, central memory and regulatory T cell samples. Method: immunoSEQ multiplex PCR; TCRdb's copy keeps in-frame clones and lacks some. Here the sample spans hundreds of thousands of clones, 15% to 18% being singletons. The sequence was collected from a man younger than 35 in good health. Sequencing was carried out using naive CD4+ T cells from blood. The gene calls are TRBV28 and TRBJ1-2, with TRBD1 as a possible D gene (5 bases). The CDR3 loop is CASGVRANYGYTF. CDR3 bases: TGTGCCAGCGGGGTCAGGGCCAACTATGGCTACACCTTC.